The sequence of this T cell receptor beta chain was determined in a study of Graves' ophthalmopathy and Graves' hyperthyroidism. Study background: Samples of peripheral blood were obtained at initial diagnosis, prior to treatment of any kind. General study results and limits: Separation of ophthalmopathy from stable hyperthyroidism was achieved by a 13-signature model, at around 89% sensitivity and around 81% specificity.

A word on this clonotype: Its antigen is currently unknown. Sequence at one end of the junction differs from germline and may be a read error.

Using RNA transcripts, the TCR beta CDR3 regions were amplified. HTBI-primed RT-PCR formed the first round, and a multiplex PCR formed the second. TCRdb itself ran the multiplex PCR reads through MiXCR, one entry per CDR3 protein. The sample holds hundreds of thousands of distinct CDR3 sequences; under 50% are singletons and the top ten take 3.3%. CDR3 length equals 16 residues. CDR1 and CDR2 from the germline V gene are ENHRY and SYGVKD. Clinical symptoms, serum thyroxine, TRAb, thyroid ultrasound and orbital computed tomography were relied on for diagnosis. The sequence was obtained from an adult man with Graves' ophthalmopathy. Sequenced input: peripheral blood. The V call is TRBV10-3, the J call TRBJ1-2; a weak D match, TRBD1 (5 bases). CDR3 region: CASSFGGDRSYYGHTF. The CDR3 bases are TGTGCCAGCAGTTTTGGCGGGGACCGCTCCTACTATGGCCACACCTTC.